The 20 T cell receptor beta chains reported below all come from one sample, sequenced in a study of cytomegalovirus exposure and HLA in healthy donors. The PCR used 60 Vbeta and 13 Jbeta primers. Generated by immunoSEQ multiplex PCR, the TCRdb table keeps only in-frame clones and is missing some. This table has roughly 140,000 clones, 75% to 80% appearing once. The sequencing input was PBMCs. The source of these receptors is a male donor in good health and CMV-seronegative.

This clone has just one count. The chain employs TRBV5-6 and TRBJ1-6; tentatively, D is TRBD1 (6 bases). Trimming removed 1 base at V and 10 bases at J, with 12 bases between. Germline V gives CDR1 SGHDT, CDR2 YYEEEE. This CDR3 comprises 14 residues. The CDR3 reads CASSLRGFQSPLHF. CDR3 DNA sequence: TGTGCCAGCAGCTTGAGGGGGTTTCAATCACCCCTCCACTTT.

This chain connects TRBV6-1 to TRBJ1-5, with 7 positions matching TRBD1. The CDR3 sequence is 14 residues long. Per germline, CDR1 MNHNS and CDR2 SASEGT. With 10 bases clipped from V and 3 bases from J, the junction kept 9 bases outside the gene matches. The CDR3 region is CATREGANNQPQHF. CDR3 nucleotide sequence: TGTGCCACCCGGGAGGGGGCCAACAATCAGCCCCAGCATTTT.

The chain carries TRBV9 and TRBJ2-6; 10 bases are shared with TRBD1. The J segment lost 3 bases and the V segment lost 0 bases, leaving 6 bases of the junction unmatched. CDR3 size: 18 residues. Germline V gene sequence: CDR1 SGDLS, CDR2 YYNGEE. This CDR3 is CASSVEGTGEGGANVLTF. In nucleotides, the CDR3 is TGTGCCAGCAGCGTAGAAGGGACAGGGGAGGGTGGGGCCAACGTCCTGACTTTC.

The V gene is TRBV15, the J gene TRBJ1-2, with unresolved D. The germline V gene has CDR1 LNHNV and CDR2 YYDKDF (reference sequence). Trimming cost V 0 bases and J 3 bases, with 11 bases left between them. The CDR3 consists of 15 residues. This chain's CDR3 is CATSRDREIYYGYTF. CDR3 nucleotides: TGTGCCACCAGCAGAGATAGGGAGATTTACTATGGCTACACCTTC.

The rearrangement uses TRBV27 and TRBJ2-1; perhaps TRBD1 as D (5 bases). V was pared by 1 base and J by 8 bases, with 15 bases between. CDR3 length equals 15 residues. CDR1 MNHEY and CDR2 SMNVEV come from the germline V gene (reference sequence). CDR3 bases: TGTGCCAGCAGTTTATTAACCGGGTCCAGGGATGAGCAGTTCTTC. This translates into CASSLLTGSRDEQFF.

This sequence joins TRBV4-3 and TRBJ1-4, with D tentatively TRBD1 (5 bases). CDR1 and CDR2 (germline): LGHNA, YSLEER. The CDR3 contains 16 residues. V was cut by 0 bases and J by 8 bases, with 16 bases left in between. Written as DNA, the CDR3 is TGCGCCAGCAGCCAAGATTTTAGTCAGGGAAGGGAAAAACTGTTTTTT. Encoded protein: CASSQDFSQGREKLFF.

CDR3 sequence reads: CASSDRGLRNQPQHF. The CDR3 DNA sequence: TGTGCCAGCAGTGACAGGGGGCTGAGAAATCAGCCCCAGCATTTT. V gene TRBV6-1 combines with J gene TRBJ1-5; 8 bases are a match to TRBD1. Germline trimming cut 3 bases from V and 4 bases from J; bases unmatched to any gene: 5. Germline V CDR1 and CDR2: MNHNS, SASEGT. This CDR3 comprises 15 residues.

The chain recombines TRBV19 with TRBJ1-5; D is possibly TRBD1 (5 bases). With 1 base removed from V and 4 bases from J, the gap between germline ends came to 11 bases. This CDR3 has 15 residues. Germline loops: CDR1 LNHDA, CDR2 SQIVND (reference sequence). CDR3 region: CASSIGQGWNQPQHF. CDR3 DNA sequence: TGTGCCAGTAGTATAGGTCAGGGTTGGAATCAGCCCCAGCATTTT. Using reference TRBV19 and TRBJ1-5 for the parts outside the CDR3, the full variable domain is DGGITQSPKYLFRKEGQNVTLSCEQNLNHDAMYWYRQDPGQGLRLIYYSQIVNDFQKGDIAEGYSVSREKKESFPLTVTSAQKNPTAFYLCASSIGQGWNQPQHFGDGTRLSIL.

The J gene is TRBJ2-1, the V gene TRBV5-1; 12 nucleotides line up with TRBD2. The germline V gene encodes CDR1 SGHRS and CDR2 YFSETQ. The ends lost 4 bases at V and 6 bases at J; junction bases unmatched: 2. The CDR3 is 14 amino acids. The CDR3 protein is CASSETSGSNEQFF. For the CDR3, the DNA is TGCGCCAGCAGCGAGACTAGCGGGAGCAATGAGCAGTTCTTC.

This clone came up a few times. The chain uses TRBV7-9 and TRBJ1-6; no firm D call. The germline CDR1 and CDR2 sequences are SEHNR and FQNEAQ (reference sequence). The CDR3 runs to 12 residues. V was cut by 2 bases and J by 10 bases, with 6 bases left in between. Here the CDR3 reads CASSLPQSPLHF. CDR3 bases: TGTGCCAGCAGCTTACCACAATCACCCCTCCACTTT.

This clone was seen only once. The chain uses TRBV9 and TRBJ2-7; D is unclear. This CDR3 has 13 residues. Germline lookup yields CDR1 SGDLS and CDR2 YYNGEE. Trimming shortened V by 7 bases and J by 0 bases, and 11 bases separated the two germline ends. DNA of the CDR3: TGTGCCAGCCCCTTCCCAGGCTCCTACGAGCAGTACTTC. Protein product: CASPFPGSYEQYF.

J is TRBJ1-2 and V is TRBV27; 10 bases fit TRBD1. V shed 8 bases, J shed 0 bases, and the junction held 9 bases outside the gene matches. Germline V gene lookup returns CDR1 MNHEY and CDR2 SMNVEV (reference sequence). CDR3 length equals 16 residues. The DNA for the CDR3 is TGTGCCAGCTCCCCGGGACAGGGGACGACTAACTATGGCTACACCTTC. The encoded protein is CASSPGQGTTNYGYTF.

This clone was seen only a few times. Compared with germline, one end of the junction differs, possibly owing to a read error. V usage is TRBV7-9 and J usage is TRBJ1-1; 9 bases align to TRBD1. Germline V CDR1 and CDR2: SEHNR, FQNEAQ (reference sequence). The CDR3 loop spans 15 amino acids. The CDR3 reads CSSSGSRQGEGEAFF. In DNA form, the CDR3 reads TGTTCCAGCAGCGGTTCAAGACAGGGGGAAGGTGAAGCTTTCTTT. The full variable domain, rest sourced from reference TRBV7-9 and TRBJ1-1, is DTGVSQNPRHKITKRGQNVTFRCDPISEHNRLYWYRQTLGQGPEFLTYFQNEAQLEKSRLLSDRFSAERPKGSFSTLEIQRTEQGDSAMYLCSSSGSRQGEGEAFFGQGTRLTVV.

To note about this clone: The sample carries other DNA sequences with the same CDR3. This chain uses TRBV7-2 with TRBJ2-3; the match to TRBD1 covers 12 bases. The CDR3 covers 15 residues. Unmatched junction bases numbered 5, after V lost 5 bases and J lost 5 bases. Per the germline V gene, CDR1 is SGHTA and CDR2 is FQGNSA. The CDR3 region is CASSQGQGAGDTQYF. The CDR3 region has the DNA TGTGCCAGCAGCCAGGGACAGGGGGCAGGAGATACGCAGTATTTT.

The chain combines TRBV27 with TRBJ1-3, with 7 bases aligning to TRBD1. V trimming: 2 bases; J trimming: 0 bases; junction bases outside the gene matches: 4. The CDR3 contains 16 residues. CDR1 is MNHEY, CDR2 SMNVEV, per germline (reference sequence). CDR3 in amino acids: CASSLLTGVSGNTIYF. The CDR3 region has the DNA TGTGCCAGCAGTTTACTTACAGGGGTCTCTGGAAACACCATATATTTT.

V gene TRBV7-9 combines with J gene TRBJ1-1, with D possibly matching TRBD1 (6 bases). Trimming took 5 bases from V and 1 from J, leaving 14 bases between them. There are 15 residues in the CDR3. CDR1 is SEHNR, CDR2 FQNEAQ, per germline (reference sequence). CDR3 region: CASSLGQFKNTEAFF. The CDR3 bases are TGTGCCAGCAGCCTCGGACAGTTTAAGAACACTGAAGCTTTCTTT.

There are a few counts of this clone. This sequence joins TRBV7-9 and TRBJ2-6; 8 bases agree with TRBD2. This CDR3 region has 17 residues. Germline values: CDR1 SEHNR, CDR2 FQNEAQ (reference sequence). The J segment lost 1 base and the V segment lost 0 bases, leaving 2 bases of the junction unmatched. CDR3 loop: CASSLAAGASGANVLTF. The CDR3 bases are TGTGCCAGCAGCTTAGCAGCGGGGGCTTCTGGGGCCAACGTCCTGACTTTC.

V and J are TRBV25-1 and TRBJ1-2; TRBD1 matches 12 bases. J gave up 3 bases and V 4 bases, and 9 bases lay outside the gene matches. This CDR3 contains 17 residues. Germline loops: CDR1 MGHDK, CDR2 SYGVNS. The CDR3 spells CASSGRDRGLGDYGYTF. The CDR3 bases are TGTGCCAGCAGTGGCCGGGACAGGGGGCTAGGGGACTATGGCTACACCTTC.

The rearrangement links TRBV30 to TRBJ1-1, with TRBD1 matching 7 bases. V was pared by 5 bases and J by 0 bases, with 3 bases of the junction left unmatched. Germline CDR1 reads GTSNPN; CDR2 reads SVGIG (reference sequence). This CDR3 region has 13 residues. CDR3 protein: CAWDRVMNTEAFF. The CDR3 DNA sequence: TGTGCCTGGGACAGGGTGATGAACACTGAAGCTTTCTTT.

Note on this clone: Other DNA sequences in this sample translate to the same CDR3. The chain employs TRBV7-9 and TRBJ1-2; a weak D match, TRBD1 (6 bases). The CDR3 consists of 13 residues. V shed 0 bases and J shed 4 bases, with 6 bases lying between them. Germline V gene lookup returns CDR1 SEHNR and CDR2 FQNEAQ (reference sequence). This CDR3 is CASSLAGGYGYTF. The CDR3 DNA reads TGTGCCAGCAGCTTAGCAGGGGGCTATGGCTACACCTTC.